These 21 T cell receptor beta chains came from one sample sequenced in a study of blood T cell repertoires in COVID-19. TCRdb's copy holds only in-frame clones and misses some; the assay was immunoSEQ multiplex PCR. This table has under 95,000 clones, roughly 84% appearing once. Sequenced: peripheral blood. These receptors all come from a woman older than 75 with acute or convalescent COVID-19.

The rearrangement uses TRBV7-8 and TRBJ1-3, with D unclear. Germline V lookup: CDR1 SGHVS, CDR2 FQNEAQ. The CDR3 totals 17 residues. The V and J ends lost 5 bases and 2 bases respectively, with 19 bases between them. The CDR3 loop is CASSPFPAGAPGNTIYF. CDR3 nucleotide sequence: TGTGCCAGCAGCCCCTTCCCCGCAGGCGCCCCTGGAAACACCATATATTTT.

CDR3 region: CAIAGDTDTQYF. The CDR3 nucleotides are TGTGCCATCGCAGGGGACACAGATACGCAGTATTTT. V and J are TRBV10-3 and TRBJ2-3; weak D call: TRBD1 (6 bases). The germline V gene encodes CDR1 ENHRY and CDR2 SYGVKD. V lost 8 bases and J 2 bases, leaving 8 bases between the germline ends. The CDR3 is made up of 12 amino acids.

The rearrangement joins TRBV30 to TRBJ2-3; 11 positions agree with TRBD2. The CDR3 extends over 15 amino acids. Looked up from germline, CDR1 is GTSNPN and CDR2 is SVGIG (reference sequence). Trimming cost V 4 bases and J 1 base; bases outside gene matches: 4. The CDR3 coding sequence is TGTGCCTGGACCGGGACTAGCGGAGGCACAGATACGCAGTATTTT. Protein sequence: CAWTGTSGGTDTQYF.

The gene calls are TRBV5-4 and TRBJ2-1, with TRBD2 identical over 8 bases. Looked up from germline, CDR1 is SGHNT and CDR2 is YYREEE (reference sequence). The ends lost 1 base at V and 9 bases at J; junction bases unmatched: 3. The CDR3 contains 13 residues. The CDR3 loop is CASSLRGGFEQFF. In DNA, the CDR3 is TGTGCCAGCAGCTTGCGGGGGGGCTTTGAGCAGTTCTTC.

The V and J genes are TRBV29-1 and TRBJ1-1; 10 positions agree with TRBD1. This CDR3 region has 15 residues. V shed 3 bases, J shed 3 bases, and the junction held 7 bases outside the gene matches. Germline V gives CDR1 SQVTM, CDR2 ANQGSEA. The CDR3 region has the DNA TGCAGCGTTGAGGGGGGGACAGGGGATGACACTGAAGCTTTCTTT. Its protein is CSVEGGTGDDTEAFF.

The CDR3 nucleotides read TGTGCCAGCAGCCCACAGCAGGGAGGACAGGGAAATTTCTTC. Translation gives CASSPQQGGQGNFF. The rearrangement uses TRBV11-2 and TRBJ2-1; 8 positions match TRBD1. The CDR3 length is 14 residues. The V segment lost 5 bases and the J segment 16 bases; nucleotides outside the gene matches: 16. The germline V gene has CDR1 SGHAT and CDR2 FQNNGV. Filled out from reference TRBV11-2 and TRBJ2-1, the complete variable domain reads EAGVAQSPRYKIIEKRQSVAFWCNPISGHATLYWYQQILGQGPKLLIQFQNNGVVDDSQLPKDRFSAERLKGVDSTLKIQPAKLEDSAVYLCASSPQQGGQGNFFGPGTRLTVL.

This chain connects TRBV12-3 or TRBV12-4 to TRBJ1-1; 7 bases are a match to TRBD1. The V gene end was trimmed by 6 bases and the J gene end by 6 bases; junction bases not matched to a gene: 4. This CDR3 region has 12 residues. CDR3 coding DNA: TGTGCCAGCAGATCCCAGGGGGCTGAAGCTTTCTTT. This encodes CASRSQGAEAFF.

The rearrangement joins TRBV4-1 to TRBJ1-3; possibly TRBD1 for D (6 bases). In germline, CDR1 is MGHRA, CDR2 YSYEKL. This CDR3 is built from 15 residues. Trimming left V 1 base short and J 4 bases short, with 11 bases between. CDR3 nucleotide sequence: TGCGCCAGCAGCCAAGCGGGGGGGGCAGGAAACACCATATATTTT. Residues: CASSQAGGAGNTIYF.

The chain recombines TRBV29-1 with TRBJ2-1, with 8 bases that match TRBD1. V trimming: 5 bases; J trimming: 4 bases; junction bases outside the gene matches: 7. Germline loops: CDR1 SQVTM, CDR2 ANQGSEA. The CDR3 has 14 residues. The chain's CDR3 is CSVRGTGNYNEQFF. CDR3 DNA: TGCAGCGTTCGGGGGACAGGAAATTACAATGAGCAGTTCTTC.

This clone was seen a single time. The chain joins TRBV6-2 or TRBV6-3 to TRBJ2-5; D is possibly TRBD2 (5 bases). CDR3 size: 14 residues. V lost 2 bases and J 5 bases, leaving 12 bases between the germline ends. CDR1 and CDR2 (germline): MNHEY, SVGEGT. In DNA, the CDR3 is TGTGCCAGCAGTTACGCCCGCTCGGGGGAGACCCAGTACTTC. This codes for CASSYARSGETQYF.

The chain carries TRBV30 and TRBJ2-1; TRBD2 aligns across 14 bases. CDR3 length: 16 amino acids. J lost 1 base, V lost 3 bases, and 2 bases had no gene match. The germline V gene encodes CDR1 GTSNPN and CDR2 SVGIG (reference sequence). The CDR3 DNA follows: TGTGCCTGGAGGGGGACTAGCGGGAGATCCTACAATGAGCAGTTCTTC. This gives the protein CAWRGTSGRSYNEQFF.

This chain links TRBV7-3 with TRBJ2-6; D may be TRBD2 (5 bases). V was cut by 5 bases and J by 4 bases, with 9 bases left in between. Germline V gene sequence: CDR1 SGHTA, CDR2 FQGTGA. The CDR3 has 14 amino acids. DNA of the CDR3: TGTGCCAGCAGCCTCTCGGGAGGGGCCAACGTCCTGACTTTC. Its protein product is CASSLSGGANVLTF.

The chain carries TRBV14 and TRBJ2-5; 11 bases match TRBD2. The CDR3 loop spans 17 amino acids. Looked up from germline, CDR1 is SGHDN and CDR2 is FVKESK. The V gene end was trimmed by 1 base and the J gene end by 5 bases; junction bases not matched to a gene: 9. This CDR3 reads CASSQAGLAGGMETQYF. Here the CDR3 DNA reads TGTGCCAGCAGCCAAGCGGGCCTAGCGGGGGGAATGGAGACCCAGTACTTC.

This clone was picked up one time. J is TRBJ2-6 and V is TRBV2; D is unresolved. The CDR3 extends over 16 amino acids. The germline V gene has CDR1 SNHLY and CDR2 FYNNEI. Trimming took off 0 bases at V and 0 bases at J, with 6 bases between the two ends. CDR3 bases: TGTGCCAGCAGTGAAGCGGGCCGCTCTGGGGCCAACGTCCTGACTTTC. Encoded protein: CASSEAGRSGANVLTF.

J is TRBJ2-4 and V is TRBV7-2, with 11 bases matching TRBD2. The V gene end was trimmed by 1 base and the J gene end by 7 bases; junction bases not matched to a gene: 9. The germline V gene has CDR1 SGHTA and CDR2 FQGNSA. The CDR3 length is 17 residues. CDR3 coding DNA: TGTGCCAGCAGCTTAGGTGGTAGCGGGGGGGCTGGCAACATTCAGTACTTC. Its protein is CASSLGGSGGAGNIQYF.

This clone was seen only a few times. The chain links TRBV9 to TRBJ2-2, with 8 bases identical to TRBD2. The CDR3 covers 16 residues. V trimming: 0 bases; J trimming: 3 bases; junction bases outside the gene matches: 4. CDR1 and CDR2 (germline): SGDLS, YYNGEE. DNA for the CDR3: TGTGCCAGCAGCGTAGCGGGGGGGCACGACACCGGGGAGCTGTTTTTT. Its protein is CASSVAGGHDTGELFF. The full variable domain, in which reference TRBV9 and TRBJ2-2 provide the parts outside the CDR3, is DSGVTQTPKHLITATGQRVTLRCSPRSGDLSVYWYQQSLDQGLQFLIQYYNGEERAKGNILERFSAQQFPDLHSELNLSSLELGDSALYFCASSVAGGHDTGELFFGEGSRLTVL.

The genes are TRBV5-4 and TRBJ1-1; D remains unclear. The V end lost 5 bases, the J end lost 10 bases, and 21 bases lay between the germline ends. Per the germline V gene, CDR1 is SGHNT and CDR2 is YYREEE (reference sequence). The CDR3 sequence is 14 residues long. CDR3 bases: TGTGCCAGCAGGCTAGATAAACGAACCTCGGGAGCTTTCTTT. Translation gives CASRLDKRTSGAFF.

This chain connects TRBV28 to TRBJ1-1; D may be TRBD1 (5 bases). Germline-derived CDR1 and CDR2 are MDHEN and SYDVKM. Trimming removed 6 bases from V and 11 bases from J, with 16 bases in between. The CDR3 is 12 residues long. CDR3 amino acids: CASSLGGAGAFF. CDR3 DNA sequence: TGTGCCAGCAGCCTAGGAGGGGCTGGCGCTTTCTTT.

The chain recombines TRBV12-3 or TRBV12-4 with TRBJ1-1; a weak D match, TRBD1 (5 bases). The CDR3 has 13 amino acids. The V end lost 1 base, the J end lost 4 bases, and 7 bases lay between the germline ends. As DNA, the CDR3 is TGTGCCAGCAGTTTAGGGGGGGGCACTGAAGCTTTCTTT. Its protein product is CASSLGGGTEAFF.

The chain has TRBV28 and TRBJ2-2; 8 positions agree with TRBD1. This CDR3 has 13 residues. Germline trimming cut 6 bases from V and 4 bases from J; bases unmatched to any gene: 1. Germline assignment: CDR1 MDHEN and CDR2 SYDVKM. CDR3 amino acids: CASRTGGTGELFF. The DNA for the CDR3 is TGTGCCAGCAGAACAGGGGGCACCGGGGAGCTGTTTTTT.

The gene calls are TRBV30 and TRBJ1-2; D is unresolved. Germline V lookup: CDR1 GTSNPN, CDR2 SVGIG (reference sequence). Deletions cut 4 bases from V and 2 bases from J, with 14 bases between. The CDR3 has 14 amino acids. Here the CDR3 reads CAWKRRDRNYGYTF. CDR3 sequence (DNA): TGTGCCTGGAAGCGGAGGGATAGGAACTATGGCTACACCTTC.